One sample yielded the 9 T cell receptor beta chains listed below, sequenced in a study of T cell responses to AZD1222 COVID-19 vaccine (dated by TCRdb to the early 2020s). Receptors were amplified or captured by the immunoSEQ multiplex PCR assay. Not all clones reach the TCRdb copy of this immuneACCESS table, which keeps in-frame sequences only. Checked studies attribute under half of the gap to unresolved V genes and leave the rest unexplained. The sample records about 66,000 clones, 60% to 85% of which are singletons. Roughly 25% of the sample is held by the ten biggest clonotypes. The sample's time point label is to be understood as: baseline before first vaccination. The treatment or condition label, read with the paper, signifies: meningococcal conjugate vaccine given as trial control. Sequencing was performed on peripheral blood, taken on day 0 of MenACWY control vaccination. The receptor source for this set is an adult in good health.

The rearrangement joins TRBV2 to TRBJ2-2, with TRBD2 identical over 9 bases. This CDR3 contains 14 residues. V gave up 4 bases and J gave up 7 bases; unmatched junction bases: 4. Germline V gene sequence: CDR1 SNHLY, CDR2 FYNNEI. DNA for the CDR3: TGTGCCAGCAGTGTTAGCGGGAGAATCGGGGAGCTGTTTTTT. This translates into CASSVSGRIGELFF.

This chain joins TRBV5-1 and TRBJ2-1, with 8 bases lining up with TRBD1. Germline CDR1 and CDR2: SGHRS and YFSETQ. The CDR3 extends over 13 amino acids. V gave up 4 bases and J gave up 6 bases; unmatched junction bases: 3. The CDR3, as DNA: TGCGCCAGCAGCACGGGACAGGTCAATGAGCAGTTCTTC. This sequence encodes CASSTGQVNEQFF.

The chain has TRBV2 and TRBJ1-1, with D hard to call. CDR1 is SNHLY, CDR2 FYNNEI, per germline. Trimming took 3 bases from V and 3 from J, leaving 8 bases between them. The CDR3 has 13 amino acids. The DNA for the CDR3 is TGTGCCAGCAGTGACAGGATTTACACTGAAGCTTTCTTT. This translates into CASSDRIYTEAFF.

The sample holds one count of this clone. The chain has TRBV30 and TRBJ2-2; D remains unclear. V lost 7 bases and J lost 5, with 14 bases in between. From germline, CDR1 is GTSNPN and CDR2 SVGIG (reference sequence). This CDR3 region has 13 residues. The CDR3 region is CALRAVGTGELFF. The CDR3 DNA follows: TGTGCCTTAAGGGCCGTCGGAACCGGGGAGCTGTTTTTT.

The V gene is TRBV2, the J gene TRBJ1-1, with a weak D call TRBD1 (5 bases). CDR1 is SNHLY and CDR2 is FYNNEI in the germline V gene. The CDR3 loop spans 14 amino acids. V was cut by 4 bases and J by 1 base, with 10 bases left in between. CDR3 residues: CASSGEGRNTEAFF. In DNA form, the CDR3 reads TGTGCCAGCAGTGGTGAGGGGCGGAACACTGAAGCTTTCTTT. Combining the CDR3 with reference TRBV2 and TRBJ1-1 gives the whole variable domain EPEVTQTPSHQVTQMGQEVILRCVPISNHLYFYWYRQILGQKVEFLVSFYNNEISEKSEIFDDQFSVERPDGSNFTLKIRSTKLEDSAMYFCASSGEGRNTEAFFGQGTRLTVV.

The V and J genes are TRBV28 and TRBJ2-7, with 8 nucleotides matching TRBD2. J lost 1 base, V lost 4 bases, and 9 bases had no gene match. The CDR3 loop spans 16 amino acids. Germline V gene data show CDR1 as MDHEN and CDR2 as SYDVKM. CDR3 sequence (DNA): TGTGCCAGCAGTTCCTCGAGCGGGGGAGGGTCCTACGAGCAGTACTTC. It codes for CASSSSSGGGSYEQYF.

V and J are TRBV27 and TRBJ1-6; D uncertain. CDR3 length equals 15 residues. Trimming removed 8 bases at V and 9 bases at J, with 20 bases between. The germline CDR1 and CDR2 sequences are MNHEY and SMNVEV (reference sequence). The CDR3 protein is CASALTVTMGSPLHF. Written as DNA, the CDR3 is TGTGCCAGCGCGTTGACGGTCACGATGGGTTCACCCCTCCACTTT.

V is TRBV5-8 and J is TRBJ2-2; 14 bases match TRBD2. Trimming removed 0 bases from V and 2 bases from J; junction bases left unmatched: 6. Germline loops: CDR1 SGHTS, CDR2 YDEGEE. The CDR3 contains 19 residues. The CDR3 bases are TGTGCCAGCAGCTTGGCCCGACTAGCGGGGGGGCCCAACACCGGGGAGCTGTTTTTT. It codes for CASSLARLAGGPNTGELFF.

The V call is TRBV11-2, the J call TRBJ2-1; TRBD1 matches 7 bases. The ends lost 5 bases at V and 7 bases at J; junction bases unmatched: 5. This CDR3 region has 13 residues. Germline CDR1 is SGHAT and CDR2 is FQNNGV. The CDR3 DNA reads TGTGCCAGCAGCGTTGACAGGGTGAATGAGCAGTTCTTC. Amino acid sequence: CASSVDRVNEQFF.